Reported below is one TCR beta chain. Using its own MiXCR run on the 5' RACE reads, TCRdb lists one record per CDR3 protein. Among some 560,000 distinct CDR3 sequences listed, 15% to 20% were seen once. These data belong to a study of T cells after yellow fever vaccination. On the study more broadly: SMART-Seq v4 Ultra Low Input prepared libraries from low-cell fractions.

Per the germline V gene, CDR1 is SGHRS and CDR2 is YFSETQ. The CDR3 extends over 15 amino acids. V was clipped by 4 bases and J by 7 bases, with 20 bases between them. The chain couples TRBV5-1 to TRBJ1-1; D perhaps matches TRBD1 (5 bases). The sequence derives from a man aged 25 to 40 who received the YFV17D yellow fever vaccine. The sample was PBMCs, taken 15 days after the yellow fever booster vaccination. CDR3 bases: TGCGCCAGCAGCGCAACGTTAACCGGGACGGGTGAAGCTTTCTTT. Protein: CASSATLTGTGEAFF.